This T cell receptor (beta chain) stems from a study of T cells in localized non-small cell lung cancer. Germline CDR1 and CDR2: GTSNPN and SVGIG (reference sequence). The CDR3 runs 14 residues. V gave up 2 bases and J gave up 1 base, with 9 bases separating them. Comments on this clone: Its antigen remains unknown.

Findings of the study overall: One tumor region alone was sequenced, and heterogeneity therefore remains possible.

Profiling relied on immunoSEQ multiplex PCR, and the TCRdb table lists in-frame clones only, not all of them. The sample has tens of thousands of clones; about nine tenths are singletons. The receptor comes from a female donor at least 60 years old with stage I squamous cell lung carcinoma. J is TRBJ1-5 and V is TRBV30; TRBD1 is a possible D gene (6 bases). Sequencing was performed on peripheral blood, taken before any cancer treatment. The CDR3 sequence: CAWSPGQSNQPQHF. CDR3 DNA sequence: TGTGCCTGGAGTCCCGGACAGAGCAATCAGCCCCAGCATTTT. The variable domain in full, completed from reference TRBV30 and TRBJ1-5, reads SQTIHQWPATLVQPVGSPLSLECTVEGTSNPNLYWYRQAAGRGLQLLFYSVGIGQISSEVPQNLSASRPQDRQFILSSKKLLLSDSGFYLCAWSPGQSNQPQHFGDGTRLSIL.